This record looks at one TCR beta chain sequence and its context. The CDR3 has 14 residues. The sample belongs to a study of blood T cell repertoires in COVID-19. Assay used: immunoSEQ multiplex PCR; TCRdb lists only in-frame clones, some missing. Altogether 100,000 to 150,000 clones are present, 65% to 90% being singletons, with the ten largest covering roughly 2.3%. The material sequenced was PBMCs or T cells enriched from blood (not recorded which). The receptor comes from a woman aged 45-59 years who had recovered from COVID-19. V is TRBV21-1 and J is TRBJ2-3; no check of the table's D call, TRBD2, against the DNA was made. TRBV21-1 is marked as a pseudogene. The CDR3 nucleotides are TGTGCCAGCAGCAAAGGCCCTCCTACGGATACGCAGTATTTT. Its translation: CASSKGPPTDTQYF.